Listed here is a single T cell receptor beta chain. No cognate antigen has been identified for it. Per-base quality was not reported, and no clone a single base away is much larger than it. The collaborating institutions used their own protocols to collect whole blood in K2EDTA tubes. For TCRbeta analysis, collaborators shipped samples in one of three forms: frozen whole blood, isolated PBMCs, or DNA extracted from either of those sample types. The entry originates in a study of blood T cell repertoires in COVID-19 (dated by TCRdb to the early 2020s). The study in broad terms: Samples covering the acute and convalescent phases of COVID-19 were provided by collaborators in the United States, Italy and Spain. The dataset comprised deeply sampled blood TCRbeta repertoires from subjects exposed to, actively infected with, or recovered from COVID-19. Samples came from the ongoing ImmuneRACE study (first 160 participants) plus 1,254 subjects from 6 global collaborators. The material from the prospective study consisted of cDNA or gDNA derived from T cells, B-cell-depleted T cells, or PBMCs. The repertoires were released in a freely available public database meant as a resource for research on the immune response to SARS-CoV-2. A de-identified subject ID, COVID-19 status, age in years and sex were almost always included in the sample metadata. Where available, HLA class I and class II types were obtained from metadata supplied by the sample provider rather than from assay-based typing. Broad study findings and their caveats: Clinical and demographic metadata were provided uncurated, with the amount varying by source and participant.

A distance of 7 bases separates the germline ends of V and J, which lose 3 bases and 2 bases respectively. CDR1 and CDR2, looked up from the germline V gene, are MNHEY and SVGEGT. From the cysteine up to the phenylalanine, the CDR3 has a length of 13 residues. The entry retains the CDR3 DNA only, 39 bases that are in frame from base 1. The immunoSEQ Assay, a bias-controlled multiplex PCR, was used to amplify TCRbeta CDR3 regions from genomic DNA. The paper's data handling went like this. Nucleated cell counts per sample were estimated from amplification of reference gene primers within the assay. To quantify the absolute abundance of each unique TCRbeta CDR3 rearrangement, sequence reads were collapsed and filtered. For each sample, productive Simpson clonality was calculated as the square root of Simpson's diversity index across productive rearrangements. TCRdb's version of the immuneACCESS table is confined to in-frame rearrangements and falls short of the full clone set. An unresolved V gene accounts for under half of the shortfall where checked; the remainder is of unknown origin. V, J and clone size are those of that table, while D and trimming were read from the DNA. In all, the sample holds over 90,000 clones, and about 80% of those were seen once. The ten top clones hold about 12% of the sample.

The sequence was obtained from a human donor in a cohort sampled during active COVID-19. The sequence joins TRBV6-2 or TRBV6-3 to TRBJ1-1, with the D gene call left open. The material sequenced was peripheral blood. The base sequence is TGTGCCAGCAGTTATCTTCGTAACACTGAAGCTTTCTTT. Translated, it gives CASSYLRNTEAFF.